One and the same sample provided the 3 T cell receptor beta chains below, sequenced in a study of blood T cell repertoires in COVID-19. This table comes from immunoSEQ multiplex PCR, and its TCRdb copy is limited to in-frame clones, with some not included. The sample records around 65,000 clones, more than 75% being singletons. The sequencing input was peripheral blood. The receptors were gathered from a human donor in a cohort sampled during active COVID-19.

The J gene is TRBJ2-5, the V gene TRBV19, with 9 bases identical to TRBD2. After removal of 3 bases from V and 4 bases from J, the junction contained 6 bases not matched to a gene. The CDR3 extends over 15 amino acids. Germline values: CDR1 LNHDA, CDR2 SQIVND (reference sequence). CDR3 in amino acids: CASSISLAGRETQYF. CDR3 DNA sequence: TGTGCCAGTAGTATTAGCCTAGCGGGGCGAGAGACCCAGTACTTC.

The chain carries TRBV20-1 and TRBJ1-2; D remains unclear. V gave up 2 bases and J gave up 2 bases, with 3 bases separating them. CDR1 and CDR2 from the germline V gene are DFQATT and SNEGSKA (reference sequence). The CDR3 extends over 11 amino acids. The DNA of the CDR3 is TGCAGTGCTAGACAAAACTATGGCTACACCTTC. Amino acids: CSARQNYGYTF.

J is TRBJ1-4 and V is TRBV6-5; 7 nucleotides line up with TRBD1. Germline CDR1 is MNHEY and CDR2 is SVGAGI. This CDR3 spans 14 amino acids. V lost 4 bases, J lost 8 bases, and 7 bases stayed unmatched. The CDR3 protein is CASSSNRGIEKLFF. Here the CDR3 DNA reads TGTGCCAGCAGTTCTAACAGGGGAATAGAAAAACTGTTTTTT.